Following are 29 T cell receptor beta chains from one sample sequenced in a study of T cells in Graves' hyperthyroidism and ophthalmopathy. TCR beta CDR3 regions were amplified from RNA. Researchers ran a first-round RT-PCR on the TCR CDR3 using the HTBI primer set. TCRdb analysed the multiplex PCR reads with MiXCR anew, one entry per CDR3 protein. The sample holds more than 300,000 distinct CDR3 sequences, about 17% seen once. The sample comprised blood. Receptors were obtained from a woman aged 25 to 39 with Graves' hyperthyroidism that later progressed to Graves' ophthalmopathy.

The J gene is TRBJ1-6, the V gene TRBV19, with D tentatively TRBD1 (6 bases). V was shortened by 6 bases and J by 8 bases, with 17 bases between the two germline ends. Germline CDR1 LNHDA, CDR2 SQIVND (reference sequence). The CDR3 is made up of 15 amino acids. As DNA, the CDR3 is TGTGCCAGTAGCCCCTCAGTCAGGGGTGATTCACCCCTCCACTTT. Amino acids: CASSPSVRGDSPLHF.

This clonotype came up a few times. This chain connects TRBV10-3 to TRBJ2-5; 11 nucleotides align to TRBD1. Germline CDR1 is ENHRY and CDR2 is SYGVKD. This CDR3 is built from 16 residues. The junction had 9 bases not matched to a gene; V was cut back by 8 bases and J by 1 base. The CDR3, as DNA: TGTGCCATCGGGACAGGGGGTAATTGGGGCCAAGAGACCCAGTACTTC. Translated: CAIGTGGNWGQETQYF.

The J gene is TRBJ2-1, the V gene TRBV2, with D maybe TRBD1 (5 bases). Trimming took off 2 bases at V and 2 bases at J, with 7 bases between the two ends. CDR3 length: 14 amino acids. Germline loops: CDR1 SNHLY, CDR2 FYNNEI. CDR3 bases: TGTGCCAGCAGTGAACAGGGCCCCTACAATGAGCAGTTCTTC. It is translated as CASSEQGPYNEQFF. Supplemented by reference TRBV2 and TRBJ2-1, the full variable domain reads EPEVTQTPSHQVTQMGQEVILRCVPISNHLYFYWYRQILGQKVEFLVSFYNNEISEKSEIFDDQFSVERPDGSNFTLKIRSTKLEDSAMYFCASSEQGPYNEQFFGPGTRLTVL.

This clonotype showed up many times. The chain recombines TRBV29-1 with TRBJ2-2; possibly TRBD1 for D (6 bases). Trimming shortened V by 6 bases and J by 3 bases, and 14 bases separated the two germline ends. Germline lookup yields CDR1 SQVTM and CDR2 ANQGSEA. The CDR3 has 14 residues. The CDR3 loop reads CSVTGRGYTGELFF. The CDR3, as DNA: TGCAGCGTCACAGGGCGAGGGTACACCGGGGAGCTGTTTTTT.

In this sample, this clonotype turned up a few times. This chain joins TRBV27 and TRBJ2-1, with no clear D. V lost 0 bases and J 2 bases, leaving 8 bases between the germline ends. Germline CDR1 MNHEY, CDR2 SMNVEV (reference sequence). The CDR3 runs 15 residues. As DNA, the CDR3 is TGTGCCAGCAGTTTATCTCGTCGGGCCTACAATGAGCAGTTCTTC. This encodes CASSLSRRAYNEQFF.

This clonotype was seen a few times. The J gene is TRBJ2-7, the V gene TRBV11-2; D remains ambiguous. V dropped 3 bases and J dropped 3 bases, with 12 bases sitting between them. Germline V lookup: CDR1 SGHAT, CDR2 FQNNGV. This CDR3 spans 14 amino acids. CDR3 sequence: CASSLAMDGYEQYF. For the CDR3, the DNA is TGTGCCAGCAGCTTGGCGATGGACGGCTACGAGCAGTACTTC.

This clonotype came up many times. This chain joins TRBV28 and TRBJ1-2, with 8 bases identical to TRBD1. The CDR3 has 16 amino acids. With 3 bases clipped from V and 3 bases from J, the junction kept 9 bases outside the gene matches. Germline V gene lookup returns CDR1 MDHEN and CDR2 SYDVKM. CDR3 nucleotide sequence: TGTGCCAGCAGTTTTGGCAGGGGGCTTGATTACTATGGCTACACCTTC. Its protein product is CASSFGRGLDYYGYTF.

This clonotype was seen at least ten times. The rearrangement uses TRBV10-3 and TRBJ1-5, with D possibly TRBD1 on 5 matching bases. Germline-derived CDR1 and CDR2 are ENHRY and SYGVKD. Trimming left V 3 bases short and J 4 bases short, with 10 bases between. CDR3 size: 14 residues. This CDR3 is CAISEGDSNQPQHF. The CDR3 DNA reads as TGTGCCATCAGTGAAGGGGATTCGAATCAGCCCCAGCATTTT.

The genes are TRBV2 and TRBJ2-3, with 12 positions matching TRBD2. CDR1 and CDR2 from the germline V gene are SNHLY and FYNNEI. The V segment lost 4 bases and the J segment 5 bases; nucleotides outside the gene matches: 4. The CDR3 spans 15 residues. Here the CDR3 reads CASSGASGRVDTQYF. The DNA of the CDR3 is TGTGCCAGCAGTGGGGCTAGCGGGAGGGTAGATACGCAGTATTTT.

This clonotype was seen many times. The gene calls are TRBV5-8 and TRBJ2-5; D possibly corresponds to TRBD1 (5 bases). V gave up 0 bases and J gave up 2 bases, with 8 bases separating them. The CDR3 sequence is 14 residues long. Germline lookup yields CDR1 SGHTS and CDR2 YDEGEE. The CDR3, as DNA: TGTGCCAGCAGCTTGGTTGGACATCAAGAGACCCAGTACTTC. Amino acid sequence: CASSLVGHQETQYF.

This clonotype was seen at least ten times. The J gene is TRBJ1-4, the V gene TRBV10-3; unclear D gene. The CDR3 extends over 14 amino acids. Trimming pared 4 bases from V and 3 bases from J, leaving 9 bases between. Germline V gene lookup returns CDR1 ENHRY and CDR2 SYGVKD. CDR3 amino acids: CAISGVDSNEKLFF. The CDR3 DNA sequence: TGTGCCATCAGTGGGGTCGACTCTAATGAAAAACTGTTTTTT.

This clonotype was detected ten times or more. The chain has TRBV9 and TRBJ1-1; D is uncertain. Trimming cost V 0 bases and J 3 bases, with 9 bases left between them. The CDR3 extends over 14 amino acids. Germline V gene sequence: CDR1 SGDLS, CDR2 YYNGEE. The CDR3 here is CASSVVGADTEAFF. The CDR3 nucleotides read TGTGCCAGCAGCGTAGTCGGCGCAGACACTGAAGCTTTCTTT.

This clonotype was seen repeatedly, ten times or more. The chain is built from TRBV5-1 and TRBJ2-7; 7 bases fit TRBD1. Trimming cost V 4 bases and J 3 bases; bases outside gene matches: 10. Germline V gene lookup returns CDR1 SGHRS and CDR2 YFSETQ. The CDR3 spans 15 residues. CDR3 loop: CASSIDRVLNYEQYF. The CDR3 region has the DNA TGCGCCAGCAGCATCGACAGGGTCCTAAACTACGAGCAGTACTTC. Together with reference TRBV5-1 and TRBJ2-7, the CDR3 gives the full variable domain: KAGVTQTPRYLIKTRGQQVTLSCSPISGHRSVSWYQQTPGQGLQFLFEYFSETQRNKGNFPGRFSGRQFSNSRSEMNVSTLELGDSALYLCASSIDRVLNYEQYFGPGTRLTVT.

This clonotype has only a few counts. This sequence joins TRBV15 and TRBJ1-1; TRBD1 matches 8 bases. Germline CDR1 reads LNHNV; CDR2 reads YYDKDF (reference sequence). The junction had 9 bases not matched to a gene; V was cut back by 6 bases and J by 6 bases. This CDR3 comprises 14 residues. This CDR3 is CATRPGQGLAEAFF. The CDR3 DNA follows: TGTGCCACCAGACCCGGACAGGGCTTGGCTGAAGCTTTCTTT.

This clonotype has ten or more counts. The chain employs TRBV15 and TRBJ2-5; 11 bases line up with TRBD2. The CDR3 loop spans 18 amino acids. Germline V gives CDR1 LNHNV, CDR2 YYDKDF (reference sequence). With 2 bases clipped from V and 2 bases from J, the junction kept 10 bases outside the gene matches. The CDR3 sequence is CATSRSPPGTSGQETQYF. The CDR3 nucleotides read TGTGCCACCAGCAGATCCCCCCCCGGGACTAGCGGACAAGAGACCCAGTACTTC.

This clonotype was counted ten times or more. J is TRBJ2-7 and V is TRBV28, with 9 nucleotides matching TRBD2. The V segment lost 6 bases and the J segment 4 bases; nucleotides outside the gene matches: 16. The CDR3 is 17 residues long. In germline, CDR1 is MDHEN, CDR2 SYDVKM. The CDR3 DNA follows: TGTGCCAGCAGCCCGATTGACCGCGGGGGGGATAGTTACGAGCAGTACTTC. The encoded protein is CASSPIDRGGDSYEQYF.

This clonotype appeared many times. V and J are TRBV12-3 or TRBV12-4 and TRBJ2-3; 8 nucleotides agree with TRBD2. J gave up 2 bases and V 6 bases, and 7 bases lay outside the gene matches. This CDR3 spans 15 amino acids. This CDR3 reads CASSTGGTTTDTQYF. The CDR3 region has the DNA TGTGCCAGCAGCACGGGAGGGACAACCACAGATACGCAGTATTTT.

This clonotype was found many times. The V and J genes are TRBV19 and TRBJ2-1, with 10 bases identical to TRBD2. Germline lookup yields CDR1 LNHDA and CDR2 SQIVND (reference sequence). CDR3 length equals 15 residues. Losses at the gene ends were 5 bases for V and 6 bases for J; bases not matched to a gene: 7. Here the CDR3 DNA reads TGTGCCAGTAGTCTTAGCGGGGGGATCGGCAATGAGCAGTTCTTC. This encodes CASSLSGGIGNEQFF.

CDR3 protein: CASSDVGPKAFF. DNA for the CDR3: TGTGCCAGCAGTGACGTGGGTCCGAAAGCTTTCTTT. The chain combines TRBV25-1 with TRBJ1-1, with D hard to call. V lost 3 bases and J lost 9, with 11 bases in between. The CDR3 is 12 residues long. Germline CDR1 MGHDK, CDR2 SYGVNS.

The rearrangement uses TRBV20-1 and TRBJ2-2, with TRBD2 matching over 10 bases. J lost 7 bases, V lost 6 bases, and 14 bases had no gene match. The CDR3 runs to 16 residues. Per the germline V gene, CDR1 is DFQATT and CDR2 is SNEGSKA (reference sequence). CDR3 nucleotide sequence: TGCAGTGCCCACCATCTAGCGGGAGTTTATGACGGGGAGCTGTTTTTT. Its translation: CSAHHLAGVYDGELFF.

This chain connects TRBV5-6 to TRBJ1-5; TRBD1 matches 8 bases. CDR1 and CDR2 from the germline V gene are SGHDT and YYEEEE. This CDR3 spans 15 amino acids. V gave up 4 bases and J gave up 7 bases; unmatched junction bases: 10. CDR3 amino acids: CASSLRTGLRQPQHF. In DNA, the CDR3 is TGTGCCAGCAGCCTCCGGACAGGGCTTCGGCAGCCCCAGCATTTT.

This clonotype was detected only once. The rearrangement joins TRBV11-2 to TRBJ2-3; tentative D call: TRBD2 (6 bases). The germline V and J ends were trimmed by 4 bases and 2 bases, with 19 bases remaining between them. This CDR3 contains 17 residues. Per germline, CDR1 SGHAT and CDR2 FQNNGV. This chain's CDR3 is CASSSLQEGGTTDTQYF. The DNA of the CDR3 is TGTGCCAGCAGCTCACTTCAGGAGGGAGGAACCACAGATACGCAGTATTTT.

In this sample, this clonotype turned up a few times. The rearrangement uses TRBV4-1 and TRBJ2-7; no firm D call. V lost 2 bases to trimming and J lost 4 bases, with 9 bases between them. Germline V lookup: CDR1 MGHRA, CDR2 YSYEKL. The CDR3 spans 13 residues. DNA for the CDR3: TGCGCCAGCAGCCAATTGGGGAAATACGAGCAGTACTTC. Protein product: CASSQLGKYEQYF.

The chain uses TRBV27 and TRBJ2-7; TRBD1 is a possible D gene (6 bases). The V end was cut by 3 bases, the J end by 9 bases, with 12 bases between. Germline-derived CDR1 and CDR2 are MNHEY and SMNVEV (reference sequence). This CDR3 is built from 12 residues. The CDR3 region has the DNA TGTGCCAGCAGTTTTATCGGACAGTCGCAGTACTTC. Translated: CASSFIGQSQYF.

This clonotype was detected many times. The V gene is TRBV11-2, the J gene TRBJ2-5; 7 bases match TRBD2. With 1 base clipped from V and 5 bases from J, the junction kept 7 bases outside the gene matches. The CDR3 has 15 residues. Germline V gives CDR1 SGHAT, CDR2 FQNNGV. The CDR3 reads CASSLVAGLRETQYF. In DNA form, the CDR3 reads TGTGCCAGCAGCTTAGTAGCGGGCCTCAGGGAGACCCAGTACTTC.

In this sample, this clonotype turned up many times. The rearrangement joins TRBV20-1 to TRBJ2-7; 8 bases agree with TRBD2. V trimming: 3 bases; J trimming: 3 bases; junction bases outside the gene matches: 1. This CDR3 has 12 amino acids. Germline CDR1 DFQATT, CDR2 SNEGSKA (reference sequence). The DNA of the CDR3 is TGCAGTGCTAGGACTAGCGTCTACGAGCAGTACTTC. This codes for CSARTSVYEQYF.

The chain has TRBV11-2 and TRBJ2-5; 11 nucleotides align to TRBD1. The V gene's germline CDR1 is SGHAT and CDR2 FQNNGV. There are 15 residues in the CDR3. J gave up 5 bases and V 5 bases, and 7 bases lay outside the gene matches. The CDR3, as DNA: TGTGCCAGCAGCGTGGGACAGGGGGTTAGTGAGACCCAGTACTTC. This gives the protein CASSVGQGVSETQYF.

J is TRBJ2-1 and V is TRBV14, with 8 positions matching TRBD2. V shed 0 bases and J 4 bases; nucleotides not matched to a gene: 11. Germline V CDR1 and CDR2: SGHDN, FVKESK. The CDR3 runs 18 residues. Here the CDR3 DNA reads TGTGCCAGCAGCCAAGAACATGAGACTAGCGTTTGGTACAATGAGCAGTTCTTC. Its translation is CASSQEHETSVWYNEQFF.

This clonotype was counted ten times or more. The genes are TRBV11-2 and TRBJ2-1; 7 nucleotides align to TRBD2. Germline V CDR1 and CDR2: SGHAT, FQNNGV. J was trimmed by 6 bases and V by 2 bases; bases with no gene match: 13. The CDR3 is 17 residues long. CDR3 sequence: CASSLNIWASGGNEQFF. CDR3 sequence (DNA): TGTGCCAGCAGCTTAAATATATGGGCTAGCGGCGGCAATGAGCAGTTCTTC. Full variable domain (rest looked up from reference TRBV11-2 and TRBJ2-1): EAGVAQSPRYKIIEKRQSVAFWCNPISGHATLYWYQQILGQGPKLLIQFQNNGVVDDSQLPKDRFSAERLKGVDSTLKIQPAKLEDSAVYLCASSLNIWASGGNEQFFGPGTRLTVL.